The 14 T cell receptor beta chains listed next were all sequenced from one sample in a study of regulatory T cells in long-lasting Graves disease. Time point specified: persistent/refractory GD, antithyroid drugs over 5 years with positive TRAb. PBMCs provided the RNA from which the TCR library was made. Arm-PCR of CDR3 regions and iRepertoire HTBI primers were the basis on which TCR beta libraries were built. TCRdb passed the multiplex PCR reads through MiXCR, listing each CDR3 protein once. Altogether about 660,000 distinct CDR3 sequences are present, approximately 29% being singletons, with the ten largest covering around 42%. Sequencing was performed on peripheral blood mononuclear cells (PBMCs), taken when the disease was refractory, from a patient treated with antithyroid drugs. These receptors were collected from a female donor with Graves disease.

This clonotype was counted ten times or more. This chain joins TRBV28 and TRBJ1-1, with D unresolved. Germline assignment: CDR1 MDHEN and CDR2 SYDVKM. Trimming left V 6 bases short and J 10 bases short, with 18 bases between. CDR3 size: 13 residues. CDR3 residues: CASRTGQVFGAFF. The CDR3 region has the DNA TGTGCCAGCAGAACCGGGCAGGTGTTCGGAGCTTTCTTT. The full variable domain, rest sourced from reference TRBV28 and TRBJ1-1, is DVKVTQSSRYLVKRTGEKVFLECVQDMDHENMFWYRQDPGLGLRLIYFSYDVKMKEKGDIPEGYSVSREKKERFSLILESASTNQTSMYLCASRTGQVFGAFFGQGTRLTVV.

This rearrangement joins TRBV27 to TRBJ1-5; D is possibly TRBD1 (6 bases). CDR1 and CDR2 (germline): MNHEY, SMNVEV (reference sequence). V lost 0 bases to trimming and J lost 7 bases, with 16 bases between them. The length of the CDR3 is 16 residues. DNA of the CDR3: TGTGCCAGCAGTTTATCTTCACAGGGCGGCTTACAGCCCCAGCATTTT. Translating gives CASSLSSQGGLQPQHF.

The gene calls are TRBV2 and TRBJ1-1; tentatively, D is TRBD1 (6 bases). This CDR3 region has 16 residues. V was cut by 7 bases and J by 4 bases, with 22 bases left in between. From germline, CDR1 is SNHLY and CDR2 FYNNEI. CDR3 DNA sequence: TGTGCCAGCAAAGGGAGCTGGGGGGGGCCGGTCACTGAAGCTTTCTTT. This encodes CASKGSWGGPVTEAFF.

There are a few counts of this clonotype. This chain uses TRBV20-1 with TRBJ2-2; D remains unclear. Trimming cost V 2 bases and J 0 bases, with 7 bases left between them. The CDR3 contains 14 residues. Germline V gives CDR1 DFQATT, CDR2 SNEGSKA (reference sequence). The CDR3 spells CSARTGSNTGELFF. In DNA form, the CDR3 reads TGCAGTGCTAGAACCGGGTCGAACACCGGGGAGCTGTTTTTT.

A few counts support this clonotype. This sequence joins TRBV19 and TRBJ1-2, with D uncertain. CDR1 and CDR2 from the germline V gene are LNHDA and SQIVND (reference sequence). CDR3 length: 13 amino acids. Trimming removed 8 bases from V and 4 bases from J, with 14 bases in between. The CDR3 bases are TGTGCCAGTCTGCCGGGCTGGGGCTATGGCTACACCTTC. Encoded protein: CASLPGWGYGYTF.

To note about this clonotype: The final CDR3 position lacks the conserved phenylalanine or tryptophan, pointing to a likely read error. This chain connects TRBV11-2 to TRBJ1-2, with TRBD1 matching 9 bases. CDR3 length equals 15 residues. CDR1 and CDR2 (germline): SGHAT, FQNNGV. With V trimmed by 3 bases and J by 1 base, 3 bases remained unmatched. The CDR3 loop reads CASSFTGQGNYGYTI. The CDR3 DNA sequence: TGTGCCAGCAGCTTTACGGGACAGGGTAACTATGGCTACACCATC.

The rearrangement uses TRBV29-1 and TRBJ1-1; D may be TRBD1 (6 bases). The V gene's germline CDR1 is SQVTM and CDR2 ANQGSEA. V was cut by 4 bases and J by 3 bases, with 9 bases left in between. The CDR3 totals 12 residues. CDR3 DNA: TGCAGCGTTGGACAGGACTACACTGAAGCTTTCTTT. Protein product: CSVGQDYTEAFF.

The table lists this clonotype with a few counts. The rearrangement links TRBV20-1 to TRBJ2-7; the D is unclear. CDR1 is DFQATT, CDR2 SNEGSKA, per germline (reference sequence). The CDR3 is 14 amino acids. The V end lost 6 bases, the J end lost 0 bases, and 15 bases lay between the germline ends. This CDR3 reads CSALRVPFSYEQYF. Written as DNA, the CDR3 is TGCAGTGCCCTCCGCGTCCCCTTCTCCTACGAGCAGTACTTC.

DNA of the CDR3: TGTGCCTGGAGTGTACCGGCTTCGGGCACTGAAGCTTTCTTT. Residues: CAWSVPASGTEAFF. This chain connects TRBV30 to TRBJ1-1; D is undetermined. CDR1 is GTSNPN, CDR2 SVGIG, per germline (reference sequence). V lost 0 bases and J 4 bases, leaving 12 bases between the germline ends. The CDR3 covers 14 residues.

The chain carries TRBV2 and TRBJ2-4, with TRBD2 matching over 12 bases. The germline CDR1 and CDR2 sequences are SNHLY and FYNNEI. V lost 6 bases, J lost 3 bases, and 9 bases stayed unmatched. This CDR3 has 17 amino acids. This CDR3 is CASSRLAGEVDKNIQYF. The CDR3 DNA is TGTGCCAGCAGCAGACTAGCGGGAGAGGTGGACAAAAACATTCAGTACTTC.

This clonotype was counted between two and nine times. The chain couples TRBV6-1 to TRBJ1-2; 8 positions agree with TRBD1. Germline V lookup: CDR1 MNHNS, CDR2 SASEGT. V dropped 10 bases and J dropped 8; count of bases not matched to a gene: 9. The CDR3 loop spans 12 amino acids. The CDR3 region has the DNA TGTGCCATCGACAGGGGAGCGCTCGGCTACACCTTC. Amino acids: CAIDRGALGYTF.

This clonotype showed up many times. The chain is built from TRBV2 and TRBJ1-5; D gene uncertain. Germline V gene lookup returns CDR1 SNHLY and CDR2 FYNNEI. V shed 7 bases and J shed 9 bases, with 16 bases lying between them. CDR3 length: 13 amino acids. The CDR3 DNA sequence: TGTGCCAGCAACTCTCTGCTCACCCTGCCCCAGCATTTT. This sequence encodes CASNSLLTLPQHF.

This clonotype has at least ten counts. V and J are TRBV12-3 or TRBV12-4 and TRBJ2-7; TRBD1 matches at 7 bases. The CDR3 spans 15 residues. Trimming cost V 6 bases and J 6 bases; bases outside gene matches: 14. CDR3 in DNA: TGTGCCAGCAGGAGAACCACAGGGGTTAAGTCCGAGCAGTACTTC. Protein sequence: CASRRTTGVKSEQYF.

This clonotype was detected many times. This chain joins TRBV6-1 and TRBJ1-1, with no clear D. The ends were cut back, 7 bases at V and 0 bases at J, with 9 bases in the middle. The germline CDR1 and CDR2 sequences are MNHNS and SASEGT. The CDR3 spans 13 residues. CDR3 in DNA: TGTGCCAGCAAATTCAACCTGAACACTGAAGCTTTCTTT. Translation: CASKFNLNTEAFF.